Below are 6 T cell receptor beta chains sequenced from a single sample in a study of T cell changes during pregnancy in multiple sclerosis. Using immunoSEQ multiplex PCR, the repertoire was profiled, and TCRdb retains in-frame clones only, with some absent. The profile shows about 28,000 clones, about 91% of them singletons. The specimen was peripheral blood, collected in the first trimester of pregnancy. The receptors here all came from a female donor in good health, enrolled as a control in a pregnancy study.

This chain links TRBV10-3 with TRBJ1-4; TRBD1 aligns across 8 bases. The V segment lost 11 bases and the J segment 0 bases; nucleotides outside the gene matches: 5. Germline V lookup: CDR1 ENHRY, CDR2 SYGVKD. The CDR3 has 14 residues. The CDR3 loop is CASGQGPTNEKLFF. CDR3 bases: TGTGCCTCTGGACAGGGCCCAACTAATGAAAAACTGTTTTTT.

The V call is TRBV11-3, the J call TRBJ2-1; TRBD2 agrees at 8 bases. The junction had 5 bases not matched to a gene; V was cut back by 2 bases and J by 2 bases. The CDR3 runs 16 residues. Germline V gene sequence: CDR1 SGHNT, CDR2 YENEEA. CDR3 nucleotides: TGTGCCAGCAGCTTATCCCGGGAGGGCCCCTACAATGAGCAGTTCTTC. Encoded protein: CASSLSREGPYNEQFF. Full variable domain (remainder filled in from reference TRBV11-3 and TRBJ2-1): EAGVVQSPRYKIIEKKQPVAFWCNPISGHNTLYWYLQNLGQGPELLIRYENEEAVDDSQLPKDRFSAERLKGVDSTLKIQPAELGDSAVYLCASSLSREGPYNEQFFGPGTRLTVL.

The chain combines TRBV7-8 with TRBJ2-1, with 13 bases aligning to TRBD2. The CDR3 loop spans 16 amino acids. Germline values: CDR1 SGHVS, CDR2 FQNEAQ. After removal of 1 base from V and 5 bases from J, the junction contained 2 bases not matched to a gene. This CDR3 is CASSLGGLAGHNEQFF. CDR3 nucleotides: TGTGCCAGCAGCTTAGGGGGACTAGCGGGGCACAATGAGCAGTTCTTC.

This sequence joins TRBV7-2 and TRBJ2-7; D is uncertain. Germline CDR1 reads SGHTA; CDR2 reads FQGNSA. This CDR3 spans 15 amino acids. V was shortened by 2 bases and J by 0 bases, with 11 bases between the two germline ends. The CDR3 nucleotides read TGTGCCAGCAGCTTAATGGTCTCGAGCTCCTACGAGCAGTACTTC. Protein sequence: CASSLMVSSSYEQYF.

The chain links TRBV14 to TRBJ2-5; TRBD2 matches at 10 bases. The J segment lost 0 bases and the V segment lost 4 bases, leaving 2 bases of the junction unmatched. The CDR3 is 15 residues long. Germline V gene lookup returns CDR1 SGHDN and CDR2 FVKESK. CDR3 sequence (DNA): TGTGCCAGCAGCCCTAGCGGGGGCCACCAAGAGACCCAGTACTTC. Residues: CASSPSGGHQETQYF.

The chain recombines TRBV11-3 with TRBJ2-1, with D perhaps TRBD1 (5 bases). The CDR3 contains 16 residues. Trimming took 0 bases from V and 6 from J, leaving 15 bases between them. Germline V gene lookup returns CDR1 SGHNT and CDR2 YENEEA. The CDR3 coding sequence is TGTGCCAGCAGCTTAGATTTGGGCAGGGTGTTCAATGAGCAGTTCTTC. Its protein product is CASSLDLGRVFNEQFF.